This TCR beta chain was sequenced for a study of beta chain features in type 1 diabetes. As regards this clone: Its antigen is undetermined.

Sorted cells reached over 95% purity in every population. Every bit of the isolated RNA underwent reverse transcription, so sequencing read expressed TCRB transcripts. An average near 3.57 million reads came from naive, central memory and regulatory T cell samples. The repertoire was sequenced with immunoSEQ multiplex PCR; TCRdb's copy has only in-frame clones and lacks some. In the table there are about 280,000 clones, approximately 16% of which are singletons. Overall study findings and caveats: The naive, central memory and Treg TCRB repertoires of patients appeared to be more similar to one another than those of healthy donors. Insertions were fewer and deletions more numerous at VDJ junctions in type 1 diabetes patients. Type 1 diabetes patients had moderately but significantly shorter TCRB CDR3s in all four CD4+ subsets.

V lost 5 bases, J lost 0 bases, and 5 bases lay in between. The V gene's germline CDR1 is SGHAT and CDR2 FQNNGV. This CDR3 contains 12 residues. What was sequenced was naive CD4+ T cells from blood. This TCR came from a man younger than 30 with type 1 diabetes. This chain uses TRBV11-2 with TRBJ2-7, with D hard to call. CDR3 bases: TGTGCCAGCAGCACTCTCTCCTACGAGCAGTACTTC. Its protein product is CASSTLSYEQYF.